This T cell receptor beta chain stems from a study of T cells in localized non-small cell lung cancer. Study-level results: There was an association of higher blood T cell density with longer overall survival. Uninvolved adjacent lung showed peak T cell clonality, exceeding tumor. Investigators sequenced only a single tumor region, leaving heterogeneity possible. When the top 100 tumor clones were examined, a median 57 of them also appeared in the adjacent lung, which was paired and uninvolved.

This clone is medium-sized (0.01 to 0.1%) in the sample. Antigen unknown. Clones were sequenced by immunoSEQ multiplex PCR, and TCRdb holds only the in-frame ones, with some missing. The data contain about 1,500 clones, about 23% of them seen just once; the ten biggest clones take up 9.2%. Sample: lung tumor tissue, taken before any cancer treatment. The sequence was obtained from a male donor older than 55 with stage III squamous cell lung carcinoma.

The CDR3 is CASSPDRGHTGELFF. The CDR3 bases are TGTGCCAGCAGCCCAGACAGGGGGCACACCGGGGAGCTGTTTTTT. The chain couples TRBV6-8 to TRBJ2-2; 10 nucleotides match TRBD1. Germline assignment: CDR1 MNHGY and CDR2 SAAAGT. This CDR3 is 15 amino acids long. V trimming: 6 bases; J trimming: 3 bases; junction bases outside the gene matches: 4.